A single TCR beta chain is shown here with its context. No antigen is known for it. These data originate in a study of CD8 T cells in ankylosing spondylitis. Study results and caveats: What appeared characteristic of ankylosing spondylitis blood was a TCR beta motif of seven to nine highly homologous variants.

Looked up from germline, CDR1 is DFQATT and CDR2 is SNEGSKA (reference sequence). This CDR3 is built from 10 residues. The ends were cut back, 4 bases at V and 8 bases at J, with 8 bases in the middle. A single record per CDR3 protein comes from TCRdb applying MiXCR to the 5' RACE reads. The data show about 200,000 distinct CDR3 sequences, 7.3% seen once. This receptor was taken from a male donor with ankylosing spondylitis. The sequencing sample was made of blood, either unsorted or a sorted T cell fraction (not recorded which). The rearrangement links TRBV20-1 to TRBJ1-1; the D gene is possibly TRBD1 (5 bases). The CDR3 DNA reads TGCAGTGCTAAGGGGACGGAAGCTTTCTTT. Its translation: CSAKGTEAFF.